This T cell receptor (beta chain) stems from a study of blood T cell repertoires in COVID-19. Study background: T cells, B-cell-depleted T cells, or PBMCs provided the cDNA or gDNA that served as material.

V shed 3 bases, J shed 8 bases, and the junction held 6 bases outside the gene matches. CDR3 length equals 14 residues. CDR1 is SGHTA, CDR2 FQGTGA, per germline. In the original analysis: Amplification from reference gene primers served as the basis for estimated nucleated cell counts. Profiled with immunoSEQ multiplex PCR; TCRdb holds only in-frame clones, not every one. The V and J calls and clone size were taken over from that table, and D and trimming were inferred from the DNA. The table shows about 230,000 clones, with over 80% occurring only once. Sequences were obtained from peripheral blood. The TCR sequence derives from a woman between 65 and 79 years old with active or convalescent COVID-19. The rearrangement links TRBV7-3 to TRBJ1-2; 10 nucleotides align to TRBD1. Here the CDR3 DNA reads TGTGCCAGCAGCTTGACAGGGGGCGAGCAGGGCTACACCTTC. As protein: CASSLTGGEQGYTF. The whole variable domain, filled in from reference TRBV7-3 and TRBJ1-2, reads GAGVSQTPSNKVTEKGKYVELRCDPISGHTALYWYRQSLGQGPEFLIYFQGTGAADDSGLPNDRFFAVRPEGSVSTLKIQRTERGDSAVYLCASSLTGGEQGYTFGSGTRLTVV.